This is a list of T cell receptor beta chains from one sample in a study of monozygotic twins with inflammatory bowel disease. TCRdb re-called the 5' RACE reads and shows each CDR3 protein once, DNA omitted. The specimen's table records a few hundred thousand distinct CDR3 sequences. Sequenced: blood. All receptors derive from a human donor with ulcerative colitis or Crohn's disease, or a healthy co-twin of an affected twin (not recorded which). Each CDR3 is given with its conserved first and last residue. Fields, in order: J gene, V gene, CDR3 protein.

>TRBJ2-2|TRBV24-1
CATSDVKGNTGELFF
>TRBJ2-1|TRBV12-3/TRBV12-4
CASTPTSYVDNEQFF
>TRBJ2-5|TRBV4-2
CASSQDITGGETQYF
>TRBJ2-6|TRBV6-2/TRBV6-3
CASKRTLSGANVLTF
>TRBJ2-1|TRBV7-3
CASSLRGPAQGRYNEQFF
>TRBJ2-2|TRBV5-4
CASTVGGPNTGELFF
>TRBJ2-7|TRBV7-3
CASSFGLRTYEQYF
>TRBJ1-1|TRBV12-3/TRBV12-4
CASSLGSTEAFF
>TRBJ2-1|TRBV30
CACRDSSYNEQFF
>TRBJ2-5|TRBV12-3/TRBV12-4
CASSYGQVRQETQYF
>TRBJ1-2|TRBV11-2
CASSYRHGTGYGYTF
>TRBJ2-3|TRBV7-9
CASSLGEDTQYF
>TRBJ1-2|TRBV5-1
CASSLNLGSGEGYTF
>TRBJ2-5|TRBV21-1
CASSILGGRGEETQYF
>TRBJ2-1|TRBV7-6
CASSLAAQGGHNEQFF
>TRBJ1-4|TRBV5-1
CASSFIWGGEKLFF
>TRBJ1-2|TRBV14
CASSRSSGTVYGYTF
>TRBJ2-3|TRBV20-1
CSARDQRGATDTQYF
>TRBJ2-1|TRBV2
CASRGPSGGAYHFEQFF
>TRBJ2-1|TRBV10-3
CAISQDANEQFF
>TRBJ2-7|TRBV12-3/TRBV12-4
CASSLIRAEQYF
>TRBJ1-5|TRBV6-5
CASSYTQGTNQPQHF
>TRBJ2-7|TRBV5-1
CASSLGQGISYEQYF
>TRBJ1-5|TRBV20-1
CSARGGRGSTPQHF
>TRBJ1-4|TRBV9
CASSPEHEKLFF
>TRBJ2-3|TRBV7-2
CASSLAGRGATDTQYF
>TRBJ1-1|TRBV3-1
CASSPRWGRENTEAFF
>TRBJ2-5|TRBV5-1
CAKGLAGEDQETQYF
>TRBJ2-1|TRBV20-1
CSASRGRGVQFF
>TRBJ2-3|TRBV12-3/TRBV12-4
CASSQRGPGVTDTQYF
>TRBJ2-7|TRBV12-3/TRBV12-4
CASRSAVYEQYF
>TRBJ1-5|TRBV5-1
CASSWGGDSNQPQHF
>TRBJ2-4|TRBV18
CASSPLGQVKNIQYF
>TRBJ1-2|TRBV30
CAWSEQSNYGYTF
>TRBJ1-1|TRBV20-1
CSARTGRLNTEAFF
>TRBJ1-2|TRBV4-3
CASSQGRFWGEGGYTF
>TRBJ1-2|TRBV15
CATSSHRGRDAKRYGYTF
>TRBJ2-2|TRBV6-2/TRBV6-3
CASRQTLIGELFF
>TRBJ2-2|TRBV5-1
CASSLLPPVRGNTGELFF
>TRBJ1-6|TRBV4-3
CASSQEVEIGSPLHF
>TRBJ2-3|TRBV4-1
CASSQDGSGGRTDTQYF
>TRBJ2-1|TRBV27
CASSLGLGGAGEQFF
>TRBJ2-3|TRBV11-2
CASSVDPLGSDTQYF
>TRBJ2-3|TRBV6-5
CASSYLGLLTDTQYF
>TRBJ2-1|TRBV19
CASSIATSGGNEQFF
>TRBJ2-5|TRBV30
CAWSKDRGLETQYF